This T cell receptor beta chain was profiled in a study of early T cells in non-severe SARS-CoV-2 infection. Study-level background: Sequencing of unsorted whole blood was done on bulk RNA, leaving chains unpaired. Study results and caveats: There was a bias toward anti-spike CD8 responses in VDJdb matching, which missed private and CD4 specificities.

This clonotype was recorded a few times. The antigen is not known. The CDR3 totals 16 residues. Germline trimming cut 6 bases from V and 0 bases from J; bases unmatched to any gene: 7. The germline gives CDR1 MRHNA, CDR2 SNTAGT. Individually, cDNA molecules had unique molecular identifiers attached to them. TCRdb re-called the 5' RACE reads with MiXCR, one entry per CDR3 protein. The sample includes around 37,000 distinct CDR3 sequences, roughly 9.7% seen only once; the top ten take around 12%. The sequencing input was whole blood. This sequence originates from an adult who was a healthcare worker with PCR-confirmed SARS-CoV-2 infection or an uninfected control (not recorded which). The V call is TRBV6-4, the J call TRBJ2-3; 9 bases map to TRBD2. This CDR3 reads CASSASAGGSTDTQYF. CDR3 coding DNA: TGTGCCAGCAGCGCATCAGCGGGGGGAAGCACAGATACGCAGTATTTT.